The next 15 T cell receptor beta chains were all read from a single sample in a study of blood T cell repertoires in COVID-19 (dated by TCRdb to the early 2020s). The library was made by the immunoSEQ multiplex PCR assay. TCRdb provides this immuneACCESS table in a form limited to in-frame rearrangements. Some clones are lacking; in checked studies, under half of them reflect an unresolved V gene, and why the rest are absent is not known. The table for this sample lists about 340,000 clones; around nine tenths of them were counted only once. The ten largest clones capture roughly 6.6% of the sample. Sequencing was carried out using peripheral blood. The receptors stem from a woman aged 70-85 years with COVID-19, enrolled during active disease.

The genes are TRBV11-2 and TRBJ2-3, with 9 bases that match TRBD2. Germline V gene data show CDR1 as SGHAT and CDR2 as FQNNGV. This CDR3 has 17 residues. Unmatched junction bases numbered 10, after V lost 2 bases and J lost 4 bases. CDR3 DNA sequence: TGTGCCAGCAGCTTATTGTGGGCGGGGGGGCCTTCAGATACGCAGTATTTT. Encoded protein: CASSLLWAGGPSDTQYF.

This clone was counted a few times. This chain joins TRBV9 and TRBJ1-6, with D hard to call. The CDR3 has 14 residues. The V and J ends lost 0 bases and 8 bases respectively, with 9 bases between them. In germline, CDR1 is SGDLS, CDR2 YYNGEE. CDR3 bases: TGTGCCAGCAGCGTAGGCTCGAGGGATTCACCCCTCCACTTT. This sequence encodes CASSVGSRDSPLHF.

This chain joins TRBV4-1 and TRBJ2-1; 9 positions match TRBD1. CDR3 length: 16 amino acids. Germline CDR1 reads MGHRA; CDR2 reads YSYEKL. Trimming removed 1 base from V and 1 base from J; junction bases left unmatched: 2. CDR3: CASSQGQGVSYNEQFF. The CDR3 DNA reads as TGCGCCAGCAGCCAAGGACAGGGGGTGTCCTACAATGAGCAGTTCTTC.

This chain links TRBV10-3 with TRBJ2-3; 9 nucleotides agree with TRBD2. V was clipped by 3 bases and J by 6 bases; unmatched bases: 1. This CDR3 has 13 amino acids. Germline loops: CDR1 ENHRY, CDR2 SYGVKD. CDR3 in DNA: TGTGCCATCAGTGATCTAGCGGGGGATACGCAGTATTTT. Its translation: CAISDLAGDTQYF.

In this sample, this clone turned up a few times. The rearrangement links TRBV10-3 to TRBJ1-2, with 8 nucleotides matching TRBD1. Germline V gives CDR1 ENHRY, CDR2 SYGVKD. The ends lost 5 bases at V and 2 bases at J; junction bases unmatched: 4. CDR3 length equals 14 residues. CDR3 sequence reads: CAISPGQENYGYTF. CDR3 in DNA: TGTGCCATCAGTCCGGGACAGGAGAACTATGGCTACACCTTC.

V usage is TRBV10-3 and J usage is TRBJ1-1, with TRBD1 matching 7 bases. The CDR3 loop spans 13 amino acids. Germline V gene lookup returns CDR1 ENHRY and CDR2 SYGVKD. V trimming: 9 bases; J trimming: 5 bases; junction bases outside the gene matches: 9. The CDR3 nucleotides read TGTGCCATATCCGACAGGGTGGGAACTGAAGCTTTCTTT. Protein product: CAISDRVGTEAFF.

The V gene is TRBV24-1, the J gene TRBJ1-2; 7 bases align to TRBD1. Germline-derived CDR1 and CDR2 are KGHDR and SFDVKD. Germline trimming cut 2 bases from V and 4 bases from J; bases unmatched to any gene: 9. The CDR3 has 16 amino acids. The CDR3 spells CATSDSKGGWGYGYTF. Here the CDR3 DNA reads TGTGCCACCAGTGATTCGAAAGGGGGCTGGGGCTATGGCTACACCTTC.

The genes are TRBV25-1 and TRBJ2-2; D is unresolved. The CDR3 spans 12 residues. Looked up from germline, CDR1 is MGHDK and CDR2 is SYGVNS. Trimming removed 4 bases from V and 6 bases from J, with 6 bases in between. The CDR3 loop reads CASSVGAGELFF. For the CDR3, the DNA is TGTGCCAGCAGTGTGGGCGCCGGGGAGCTGTTTTTT.

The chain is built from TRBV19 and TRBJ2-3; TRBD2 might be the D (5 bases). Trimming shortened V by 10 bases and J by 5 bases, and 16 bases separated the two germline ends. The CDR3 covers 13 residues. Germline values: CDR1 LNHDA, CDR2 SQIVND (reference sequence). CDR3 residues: CATGHPRGDTQYF. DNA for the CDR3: TGTGCCACGGGCCACCCCCGGGGAGATACGCAGTATTTT.

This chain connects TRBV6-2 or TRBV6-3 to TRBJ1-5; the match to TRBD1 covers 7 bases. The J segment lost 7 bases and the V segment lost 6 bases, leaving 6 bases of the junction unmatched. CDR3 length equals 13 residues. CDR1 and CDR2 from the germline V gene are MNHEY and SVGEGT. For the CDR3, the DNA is TGTGCCAGCAGCCGACAGGGCCACCAGCCCCAGCATTTT. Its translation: CASSRQGHQPQHF.

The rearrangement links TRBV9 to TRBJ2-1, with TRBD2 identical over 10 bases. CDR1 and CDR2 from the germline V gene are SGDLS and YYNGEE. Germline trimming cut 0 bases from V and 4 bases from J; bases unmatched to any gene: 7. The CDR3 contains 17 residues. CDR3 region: CASSVGGSGGPYNEQFF. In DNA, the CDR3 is TGTGCCAGCAGCGTAGGTGGTAGCGGGGGGCCATACAATGAGCAGTTCTTC. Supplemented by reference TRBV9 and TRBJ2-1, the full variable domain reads DSGVTQTPKHLITATGQRVTLRCSPRSGDLSVYWYQQSLDQGLQFLIQYYNGEERAKGNILERFSAQQFPDLHSELNLSSLELGDSALYFCASSVGGSGGPYNEQFFGPGTRLTVL.

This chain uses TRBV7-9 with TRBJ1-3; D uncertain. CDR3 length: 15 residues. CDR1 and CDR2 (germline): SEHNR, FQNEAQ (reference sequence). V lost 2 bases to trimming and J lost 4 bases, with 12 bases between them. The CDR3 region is CASSLRGRSGNTIYF. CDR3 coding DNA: TGTGCCAGCAGCTTAAGAGGGAGGTCGGGAAACACCATATATTTT. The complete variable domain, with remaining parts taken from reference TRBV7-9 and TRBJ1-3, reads DTGVSQNPRHKITKRGQNVTFRCDPISEHNRLYWYRQTLGQGPEFLTYFQNEAQLEKSRLLSDRFSAERPKGSFSTLEIQRTEQGDSAMYLCASSLRGRSGNTIYFGEGSWLTVV.

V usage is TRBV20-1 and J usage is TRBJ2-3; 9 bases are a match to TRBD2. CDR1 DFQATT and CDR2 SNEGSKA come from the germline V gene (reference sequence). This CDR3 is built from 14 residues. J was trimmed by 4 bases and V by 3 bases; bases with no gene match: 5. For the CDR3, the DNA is TGCAGTGCTAGTTACGGCGGGGGGGCAGATACGCAGTATTTT. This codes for CSASYGGGADTQYF.

CDR3 sequence (DNA): TGTGCCAGCAGCTTAGCTGGGACAGGGGCTGAAGCTTTCTTT. This encodes CASSLAGTGAEAFF. The genes are TRBV7-3 and TRBJ1-1; 10 bases map to TRBD1. CDR1 SGHTA and CDR2 FQGTGA come from the germline V gene. Losses at the gene ends were 2 bases for V and 6 bases for J; bases not matched to a gene: 3. This CDR3 has 14 amino acids.

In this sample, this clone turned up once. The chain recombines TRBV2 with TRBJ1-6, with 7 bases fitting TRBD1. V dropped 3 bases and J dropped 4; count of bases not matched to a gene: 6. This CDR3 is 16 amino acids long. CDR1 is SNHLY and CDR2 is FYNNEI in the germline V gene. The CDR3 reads CASSEAGTEYNSPLHF. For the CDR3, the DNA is TGTGCCAGCAGTGAGGCCGGGACAGAATATAATTCACCCCTCCACTTT. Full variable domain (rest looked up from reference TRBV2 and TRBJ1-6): EPEVTQTPSHQVTQMGQEVILRCVPISNHLYFYWYRQILGQKVEFLVSFYNNEISEKSEIFDDQFSVERPDGSNFTLKIRSTKLEDSAMYFCASSEAGTEYNSPLHFGNGTRLTVT.